This is a list of T cell receptor beta chains from one sample in a study of cytomegalovirus exposure and HLA in healthy donors. Profiled with immunoSEQ multiplex PCR; TCRdb holds only in-frame clones, not every one. The table has around 100,000 clones, 60% to 85% seen once. The sample comprised PBMCs. These receptors were taken from a man between 50 and 59 years old in good health and CMV-seronegative. Both conserved end residues are trimmed from each CDR3.

J: TRBJ1-1; V: TRBV5-1; CDR3: ASSSQGEDTEAF
J: TRBJ1-2; V: TRBV7-9; CDR3: ASSPGGKGYT
J: TRBJ1-3; V: TRBV28; CDR3: ASSRLGVSGISGNTIY
J: TRBJ1-1; V: TRBV4-1; CDR3: ASSRGGLLPTQNTEAF
J: TRBJ2-3; V: TRBV9; CDR3: ASSPRGRADTQY
J: TRBJ2-5; V: TRBV7-9; CDR3: ARGGDRGEETQY
J: TRBJ2-7; V: TRBV5-1; CDR3: ASSLDAGAGTYEQY
J: TRBJ1-6; V: TRBV6-5; CDR3: ASSYSTSSYNSPLH
J: TRBJ2-3; V: TRBV9; CDR3: ASSVEDVDTQY
J: TRBJ2-5; V: TRBV7-9; CDR3: ASSFGLAEETQY
J: TRBJ1-5; V: TRBV6-1; CDR3: ASSQRGWAQPQH
J: TRBJ2-1; V: TRBV5-1; CDR3: ASSPGGSSYNEQF
J: TRBJ1-4; V: TRBV2; CDR3: ASSLGTGRSEKLF
J: TRBJ1-4; V: TRBV28; CDR3: ASSAPRGANEKLF
J: TRBJ1-4; V: TRBV7-9; CDR3: ASSQGNEKLF
J: TRBJ1-4; V: TRBV2; CDR3: ARPGGGMDEKLF
J: TRBJ1-2; V: TRBV7-9; CDR3: ASSFAAAGYT
J: TRBJ2-5; V: TRBV5-1; CDR3: ASSLGGGGEETQY
J: TRBJ2-2; V: TRBV7-8; CDR3: ASSPRRDPGELF
J: TRBJ2-7; V: TRBV30; CDR3: AWGQGTSLEY
J: TRBJ1-5; V: TRBV6-5; CDR3: ASRVGLYSNQPQH
J: TRBJ2-2; V: TRBV5-1; CDR3: ASSLNRVNTGELF
J: TRBJ2-2; V: TRBV10-3; CDR3: AISESLAAGELF
J: TRBJ1-1; V: TRBV6-1; CDR3: ASSVQGPNTEAF
J: TRBJ1-6; V: TRBV6-5; CDR3: ASSYSGARDSPLH
J: TRBJ1-1; V: TRBV5-1; CDR3: ASSFSGNTEAF
J: TRBJ2-7; V: TRBV5-8; CDR3: ASSYLTYEQY
J: TRBJ1-1; V: TRBV6-5; CDR3: ASSSTRGAEAF
J: TRBJ2-7; V: TRBV4-2; CDR3: ASSQGGGRYEQY
J: TRBJ1-5; V: TRBV4-1; CDR3: ASSQDRTGGGSGNQPQH
J: TRBJ2-1; V: TRBV7-9; CDR3: ASSLAGQGIFGNEQF
J: TRBJ1-1; V: TRBV10-2; CDR3: ASSGGGKGEKTEAF
J: TRBJ1-1; V: TRBV7-9; CDR3: ASSKNRVPEAF
J: TRBJ1-2; V: TRBV10-3; CDR3: AISELWQGRANYGYT
J: TRBJ2-1; V: TRBV4-3; CDR3: ASSQEERSSYNEQF
J: TRBJ2-7; V: TRBV9; CDR3: ASSVSLGQIMEGQTYEQY
J: TRBJ2-7; V: TRBV11-2; CDR3: ASSLQKDITSYEQY
J: TRBJ2-2; V: TRBV5-1; CDR3: ASSLVGATGELF
J: TRBJ1-5; V: TRBV10-1; CDR3: ASTTGQPYVPQH
J: TRBJ2-5; V: TRBV30; CDR3: AWNLSGGTGETQY
J: TRBJ1-4; V: TRBV7-9; CDR3: SSSHPSQYNEKLF
J: TRBJ2-2; V: TRBV30; CDR3: AWSRRQGSGELF
J: TRBJ2-7; V: TRBV7-9; CDR3: SSSLRSGQGNEQY
J: TRBJ1-3; V: TRBV9; CDR3: ASSVGTGGNSGNTIY
J: TRBJ1-6; V: TRBV6-6; CDR3: ASSYEGRRNSPLH
J: TRBJ2-1; V: TRBV7-2; CDR3: ASSLDLGEQF
J: TRBJ2-7; V: TRBV7-9; CDR3: ASSLGKGTYEQY
J: TRBJ1-2; V: TRBV5-4; CDR3: ASSPDRGYGYT
J: TRBJ1-5; V: TRBV28; CDR3: ASSWGQGGDQPQH
J: TRBJ2-7; V: TRBV6-1; CDR3: ASSPRTGTGEQY
J: TRBJ1-6; V: TRBV11-3; CDR3: ASSKGQLNSPLH
J: TRBJ1-5; V: TRBV15; CDR3: ATSIQGGNQPQH
J: TRBJ2-5; V: TRBV7-9; CDR3: ASSLEQQTQY
J: TRBJ2-2; V: TRBV19; CDR3: ASSFPGQGYTGELF